This TCR beta chain was profiled in a study of T cell repertoires in cytomegalovirus infection. Study-wide background: The authors used CMV epitopes that were HLA-C-restricted (recently identified) and HLA-B-restricted (well studied). Public TCR beta signature analysis indicated the presence of both CMV infection and matching HLA type.

TCRdb reprocessed the reads with MiXCR, giving one entry per CDR3 protein. Of tens of thousands of distinct CDR3 sequences in the sample, 20% to 25% are singletons; the top ten hold about 66%. The germline V and J ends were trimmed by 4 bases and 2 bases, with 3 bases remaining between them. The CDR3 is 11 amino acids. CDR1 SGHTA and CDR2 FQGNSA come from the germline V gene. The sample holds a few counts of this clonotype. Antigen unknown. Since a much larger clone is just one base distant, this may be a read error. This TCR came from a human donor in good health (CMV status not recorded). Some clones in this sample may be carry-over from other donors' samples. Here the sequenced sample was CD8+ T cells from cultured PBMCs, taken from culture after CMV antigen stimulation. The rearrangement links TRBV7-2 to TRBJ2-7, with D hard to call. CDR3 residues: CASSSPYEQYF. In nucleotides, the CDR3 is TGTGCCAGCAGCTCCCCCTACGAGCAGTACTTC.